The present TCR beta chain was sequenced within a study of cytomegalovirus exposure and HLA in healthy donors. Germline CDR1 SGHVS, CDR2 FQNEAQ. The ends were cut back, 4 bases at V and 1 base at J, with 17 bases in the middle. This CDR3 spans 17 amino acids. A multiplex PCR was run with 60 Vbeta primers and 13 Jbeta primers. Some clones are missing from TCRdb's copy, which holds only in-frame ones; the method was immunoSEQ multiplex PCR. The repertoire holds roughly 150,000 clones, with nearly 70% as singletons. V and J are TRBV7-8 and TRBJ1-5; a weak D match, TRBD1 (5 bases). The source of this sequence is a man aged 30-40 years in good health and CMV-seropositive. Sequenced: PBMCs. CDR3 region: CASSSSWGAGSNQPQHF. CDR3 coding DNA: TGTGCCAGCAGCTCCTCATGGGGCGCAGGGAGCAATCAGCCCCAGCATTTT.